Reported below is one T cell receptor (beta chain). Which antigen it targets is not known. No per-base quality is available; no much larger clone lies one base away. The library relied on the immunoSEQ multiplex PCR assay. A mixture of 60 forward primers for TCR Vbeta segments and 13 reverse primers for TCR Jbeta segments was used in the multiplex PCR. A multiplex PCR assay on genomic DNA amplified the CDR3 region of rearranged TCR beta genes. Amplified TCR beta libraries were sequenced as 87-base-pair reads on the Illumina HiSeq System. The published analysis was carried out like this. A later analysis counted about 80 million unique TCR beta chains across the 550 to 700 repertoires, and about 10 million of these chains were shared by at least two donors. Raw reads were error-corrected and collapsed into unique sequences with a nearest-neighbor algorithm that merged closely related sequences to remove PCR and sequencing errors. Alignment of CDR3 sequences to IMGT reference sequences was used to assign V, D and J gene segments. For a sequence to be retained, a match of at least six nucleotides to both a V gene segment and a J gene segment was required. Rearrangements were classified as productive when the CDR3 lacked stop codons and remained in frame with V and J, and all other rearrangements were classified as non-productive. CDR3 was defined by IMGT convention, running from the second conserved V-encoded cysteine to the conserved J-encoded phenylalanine. In an earlier analysis of roughly 610 of the donors, sequences lacking an unambiguous match to a single V gene segment were excluded. An earlier analysis of several hundred of the donors called V segments functional above 56.7% productive rearrangements and segregating when the between-donor standard deviation exceeded 5%. A statistical classification framework was built to diagnose cytomegalovirus status from the catalog of TCR beta chain sequences. A later analysis assigned V and J genes by comparing TCR nucleotide sequences with IMGT/GENE-DB human TR gene sequences. A later analysis assigned CDR3 sequences and most-parsimonious VDJ recombination scenarios with the TCRdist pipeline. In a later analysis, each TCR beta chain was defined by its CDR3 amino acid sequence together with its V-gene family, and reads lacking a unique V-gene family were excluded. As a way to deal with suspected cross-contamination and a sequencing artifact, a later analysis dropped 450 to 600 nucleotide sequences that were highly shared and had low generation probability. In a later analysis, a clonal expansion index was calculated for each public chain from normalized within-repertoire ranks of inferred template counts. In a later analysis, generation probabilities were computed using a VDJ recombination model fitted to out-of-frame rearrangements, and the results were checked against IGoR. Hypergeometric tests were used in a later analysis to score TCR-TCR, TCR-HLA and TCR-CMV co-occurrence, with a repertoire-size bias correction applied to the TCR pairs. To estimate false discovery rates, a later analysis permuted the HLA or CMV assignments 20 times. In a later analysis, co-occurring TCRs were grouped with DBSCAN, and TCRdist sequence similarity was added when clustering was performed within HLA-allele-positive subsets. Repertoires with fewer than 30,000 or more than 120,000 public chains, plus five repertoires with anomalous nucleotide sharing, were excluded from co-occurrence clustering. TCRdb re-hosts the immuneACCESS table, in-frame sequences only. Its copies lack some clones; in the studies checked, an unresolved V gene accounts for under half of them, and the cause for the rest is not known. The V and J calls and the clone size are those of that table, but D and trimming were determined from the DNA. This sample has more than 95,000 clones in its table, and around three quarters of those were observed once. The top ten clones comprise over 9% of the sample.

In the germline V gene, CDR1 corresponds to MNHNS and CDR2 to SASEGT. Deletion took 1 base off V and 7 bases off J, with a span of 10 bases between the germline ends. There are 14 amino acids in the CDR3, from cysteine to phenylalanine inclusive. Of the read, only the CDR3 DNA is kept; its 42 bases are in frame from base 1. The cohort was made up of about 670 healthy bone marrow donors. All cohort members were sampled while nominally healthy, although unrecorded immune exposures were likely present. The donor tested CMV seropositive, placing the donor among the approximately 290 seropositive members of the cohort. A peripheral blood sample was provided by each donor, and peripheral blood mononuclear cells were used for TCR beta sequencing. Genomic DNA extraction from the blood cell samples was performed with the Qiagen DNeasy Blood Extraction Kit. This specimen belongs to a study of cytomegalovirus exposure and HLA in healthy donors listed by TCRdb under 2017. Looking at the study overall: In an earlier analysis of 550 to 750 of the donors, around 290 Gb of sequence data and 90 million to 120 million unique TCR beta sequences from about 179 million T cells were reported. An early release that covered roughly 600 HLA-typed donors contained approximately 290 gigabases of sequencing data and 70 million to 100 million unique TCR sequences. Of the roughly 430 genotyped donors, approximately 82% fell in the genetic ancestry cluster associated with self-reported Caucasian donors. The aim of the study was to test whether cataloging public T cell receptors could identify signatures of past pathogen exposure. The study profiled the T cell repertoires of hundreds of subjects by immunosequencing and related them to cytomegalovirus serostatus. In addition to the first cohort of approximately 670 subjects, a separate validation cohort of 130 or so different subjects was used. The study combined high-throughput TCR immunosequencing, statistical association of individual TCRs with disease status, and machine learning to predict cytomegalovirus infection status. A later analysis re-examined previously published TCR beta repertoires from 500 to 700 donors and added high-resolution HLA genotyping to investigate patterns of TCR occurrence. The later analysis used no new phenotypic data to find candidate immune exposures, relying instead on TCR beta sequences and their occurrence across donors. In an earlier analysis of more than 550 of the donors, high-throughput TCR beta sequencing was used to judge whether each TCR beta V gene segment behaved as functional or pseudogenic. Donor age, sex, ethnicity and CMV serostatus were collected together with the repertoire data. Genome-wide SNP genotypes for about 65% of the roughly 670 donors were used in a later genetic analysis, which treated that subset as a discovery cohort. Every repertoire in the discovery cohort had been generated on one and the same sequencing platform. Both class I and class II loci were covered by HLA typing, at four-digit resolution. The number of typed donors differed by locus: 629-630 for A, B, C, DRB1 and DQB1; 500 to 550 for DQA1; around 580 for DPA1; and roughly 470 for DPB1. Because of strong linkage in the cohort, roughly 5 DR-DQ haplotypes were treated as single units for association and clustering. Across about 370 genotyped donors of the cohort, an average of approximately 240,000 unique TCR beta nucleotide sequences per donor were sequenced, and roughly 18% of those sequences were non-productive. Study-wide findings and limitations: Because the 87-base-pair reads could not distinguish some IMGT-functional V segments, including TRBV6-2 and TRBV6-3, those segments were excluded. At a false discovery rate of 0.05, a later analysis linked some 17,000 TCR beta sequences to specific HLA alleles. A later analysis found that HLA-associated TCR beta chains were more clonally expanded and had lower generation probabilities than equally common non-associated chains. Because counts were too low, about 15 rarely observed V segments, including chromosome 9 orphons, were left out of the earlier analysis of several hundred of the donors. When HLA alleles, especially DR and DQ, strongly co-occurred, TCR associations were difficult to assign to individual alleles. Because some donors lacked HLA typing at each locus, the association tests relied only on the typed subset. In an earlier analysis of approximately 600 of the donors, most TCR beta V segments were observed in productive rearrangements about 87% or about 30% of the time, broadly matching IMGT annotations. CMV serostatus was the only immune exposure information available for the cohort. A cluster of highly shared sequence variants was judged likely to represent a technical artifact of the sequencing pipeline. In both the original and validation cohorts, the classifier was reported to diagnose cytomegalovirus status with high specificity and sensitivity. Across donors, most TCR sequences were observed very rarely, whereas some public TCRs were present in many individuals. The authors suggested that the approach could potentially be extended to other disease states and immunological phenotypes. In a later analysis, the rate of TCR association differed among HLA loci, with DRB1 alleles having the most associated TCRs and HLA-C alleles having the fewest. Three of the identified cytomegalovirus-associated TCR beta chains were confirmed in vitro to be specific for cytomegalovirus antigens. According to a later genetic analysis, donors in an Asian-associated ancestry cluster had fewer N-insertions in productive TCRs than the approximately 690-donor mean. A later analysis found that most CMV-associated TCR beta chains appeared HLA-restricted, with HLA associations seemingly driven largely by CMV exposure. The presence/absence analyses assumed that sequencing depth was roughly uniform across donors, and that assumption may not be true. V-gene and J-gene trimming of TCR beta chains was associated with a missense DCLRE1C variant in a later genetic analysis, and the association was replicated in an independent cohort. Only TCR beta chains were sequenced in this cohort, and the absence of alpha or paired-chain data limited detectable features. The study gave a list of about 150 TCR beta chains associated with cytomegalovirus. A further reported finding was that TCR beta sequences accurately predicted the HLA-A and HLA-B alleles for most subjects in the first cohort. In a later analysis, several top co-occurrence clusters were reported to appear linked to parvovirus B19, influenza, CMV and Epstein-Barr virus. Correlated functional status among segregating V segments might be attributable to linkage disequilibrium, but an unknown experimental factor could not be ruled out.

The source material was PBMCs. The receptor's source is a woman between 18 and 29 years old in good health and CMV-seropositive. This sequence uses TRBV6-1 and TRBJ1-4, with a weak D call of TRBD1 (6 bases match). CDR3 protein: CASSEGTASEKLFF. The nucleotide sequence reads TGTGCCAGCAGTGAAGGGACAGCCAGTGAAAAACTGTTTTTT.